Below, 8 T cell receptor beta chains from the same sample are listed, as sequenced in a study of identical twins. MiXCR was run by TCRdb on the 5' RACE reads, yielding one entry per CDR3 protein. The sample has about 1.7 million distinct CDR3 sequences, about 32% seen once; the top ten hold less than 0.35%. The sequenced sample was cord blood. The receptors derive from a newborn girl in good health.

This clonotype was recorded at least ten times. V and J are TRBV29-1 and TRBJ2-3, with D unclear. The CDR3 has 11 residues. Germline V gene sequence: CDR1 SQVTM, CDR2 ANQGSEA. V was cut by 4 bases and J by 2 bases, with 4 bases left in between. CDR3 protein: CSVADTDTQYF. The CDR3 DNA reads as TGCAGCGTTGCGGACACAGATACGCAGTATTTT.

The genes are TRBV10-3 and TRBJ2-3, with a tentative D call TRBD2 (6 bases). Germline-derived CDR1 and CDR2 are ENHRY and SYGVKD. The CDR3 covers 14 residues. V lost 6 bases and J lost 0, with 10 bases in between. The DNA for the CDR3 is TGTGCCATCAGGATTAGCGGTAGCACAGATACGCAGTATTTT. Encoded protein: CAIRISGSTDTQYF.

The chain carries TRBV9 and TRBJ2-7; maybe TRBD1 (6 bases). Germline lookup yields CDR1 SGDLS and CDR2 YYNGEE. The germline V and J ends were trimmed by 0 bases and 1 base, with 11 bases remaining between them. The CDR3 extends over 15 amino acids. The CDR3: CASSVAPDSSYEQYF. CDR3 nucleotides: TGTGCCAGCAGCGTAGCTCCGGACAGTTCCTACGAGCAGTACTTC.

This clonotype has at least ten counts. This chain connects TRBV2 to TRBJ2-5; 12 positions match TRBD2. CDR1 is SNHLY, CDR2 FYNNEI, per germline. Germline trimming cut 7 bases from V and 5 bases from J; bases unmatched to any gene: 5. The CDR3 contains 14 residues. CDR3 region: CASIPTSGSETQYF. Written as DNA, the CDR3 is TGTGCCAGCATTCCGACTAGCGGGAGCGAGACCCAGTACTTC.

The V gene is TRBV10-3, the J gene TRBJ2-3, with 7 bases aligning to TRBD2. V was pared by 11 bases and J by 1 base, with 12 bases of the junction left unmatched. Per the germline V gene, CDR1 is ENHRY and CDR2 is SYGVKD. The CDR3 sequence is 15 residues long. In DNA form, the CDR3 reads TGTGCCGACCTAGACCCCCGGGAGGGCACAGATACGCAGTATTTT. Translating gives CADLDPREGTDTQYF.

A few counts support this clonotype. The chain joins TRBV5-1 to TRBJ2-5, with no clear D. Trimming removed 2 bases at V and 2 bases at J, with 10 bases between. The CDR3 is made up of 14 amino acids. Per germline, CDR1 SGHRS and CDR2 YFSETQ. CDR3 DNA sequence: TGCGCCAGCAGCTTTTCGACTGGGCAAGAGACCCAGTACTTC. Its protein is CASSFSTGQETQYF.

The chain combines TRBV5-1 with TRBJ2-5, with D maybe TRBD2 (6 bases). Germline-derived CDR1 and CDR2 are SGHRS and YFSETQ. Between the trimmed V and J ends, which lost 5 bases and 11 bases, there was a span of 25 bases. CDR3 length: 15 amino acids. This CDR3 reads CASRRWDSGSNEQYF. The CDR3 DNA reads TGCGCCAGCAGACGATGGGACTCTGGTTCCAATGAGCAGTACTTC.

This clonotype was seen at least ten times. The chain combines TRBV4-2 with TRBJ1-2; 9 nucleotides align to TRBD1. Per the germline V gene, CDR1 is LGHNA and CDR2 is YNFKEQ. V was clipped by 2 bases and J by 2 bases; unmatched bases: 3. The CDR3 consists of 15 residues. The CDR3 protein is CASSQYRGPNYGYTF. The CDR3 coding sequence is TGTGCCAGCAGCCAATACAGGGGGCCCAACTATGGCTACACCTTC.